This T cell receptor beta chain was sequenced for a study of cytomegalovirus exposure and HLA in healthy donors. In the study overall: Researchers previously reported finding 100 million or so unique TCR beta sequences from around 200 million T cells.

A remark on this clone: Its matching antigen is unknown.

The V and J ends lost 2 bases and 4 bases, in that order; junction bases with no gene match: 6. Germline-derived CDR1 and CDR2 are SGHVS and FQNEAQ. This CDR3 spans 15 amino acids. The PCR employed 60 Vbeta primers together with 13 Jbeta primers. Profiled with immunoSEQ multiplex PCR; TCRdb holds only in-frame clones, not every one. The table lists roughly 70,000 clones, roughly 70% of them singletons. Study-level results: Across donors, sequencing depth was assumed by presence/absence analyses to be roughly uniform. The classifier was said to identify cytomegalovirus status with high specificity and sensitivity. Later on, an analysis showed TCR association rates differing by HLA locus, with DRB1 the most and HLA-C the fewest.

The TCR comes from a man aged 70 or older in good health and CMV-seronegative. This rearrangement joins TRBV7-8 to TRBJ2-7, with TRBD2 matching 9 bases. Material for sequencing was PBMCs. The CDR3 sequence: CASSLPSGNAYEQYF. The CDR3 DNA reads as TGTGCCAGCAGCTTACCTAGCGGGAACGCGTACGAGCAGTACTTC.